These 11 T cell receptor beta chains came from one sample sequenced in a study of cytomegalovirus exposure and HLA in healthy donors (dated by TCRdb to the late 2010s). Libraries were made using the immunoSEQ multiplex PCR assay. For the multiplex PCR, a mixture combining 60 forward primers for TCR Vbeta segments and 13 reverse primers for TCR Jbeta segments was used. The clones in this table, taken by TCRdb from immuneACCESS, are in-frame only. Not every clone is retained; where verified, under half of the shortfall comes from an unresolved V gene, and the cause of the rest is unknown. In this sample the table shows around 110,000 clones, over 8% of which occur a single time. 2.5% to 3.5% of the sample is taken by the ten largest. Material: PBMCs. These receptors originate from a man aged 25-45 years in good health and CMV-seronegative.

V gene TRBV6-5 combines with J gene TRBJ2-5, with 7 bases fitting TRBD2. Germline V gene sequence: CDR1 MNHEY, CDR2 SVGAGI. The trim removed 6 bases at V and 4 bases at J, leaving 5 bases unmatched. The CDR3 consists of 13 residues. This CDR3 is CASSPGGRETQYF. The CDR3 coding sequence is TGTGCCAGCAGCCCCGGGGGGAGAGAGACCCAGTACTTC.

The V call is TRBV15, the J call TRBJ2-3, with 9 bases matching TRBD2. Germline V CDR1 and CDR2: LNHNV, YYDKDF (reference sequence). The ends lost 5 bases at V and 1 base at J; junction bases unmatched: 7. This CDR3 is 16 amino acids long. The CDR3 bases are TGTGCCACCAGCTCCCGACTAGCGGTACGCACAGATACGCAGTATTTT. The encoded protein is CATSSRLAVRTDTQYF. Full variable domain (missing parts from reference TRBV15 and TRBJ2-3): DAMVIQNPRYQVTQFGKPVTLSCSQTLNHNVMYWYQQKSSQAPKLLFHYYDKDFNNEADTPDNFQSRRPNTSFCFLDIRSPGLGDTAMYLCATSSRLAVRTDTQYFGPGTRLTVL.

The CDR3 bases are TGTGCCAGCAGCTTATTCTACAGGTCCTATGGCTACACCTTC. Translated: CASSLFYRSYGYTF. V gene TRBV7-2 combines with J gene TRBJ1-2; a possible D gene is TRBD1 (5 bases). CDR1 and CDR2 (germline): SGHTA, FQGNSA. Trimming pared 2 bases from V and 4 bases from J, leaving 11 bases between. This CDR3 region has 14 residues.

CDR3 sequence: CASSPPTGSLDSPLHF. As DNA, the CDR3 is TGTGCCAGCAGTCCTCCGACAGGGAGCCTCGATTCACCCCTCCACTTT. The chain carries TRBV28 and TRBJ1-6; TRBD1 matches 7 bases. The CDR3 contains 16 residues. Per the germline V gene, CDR1 is MDHEN and CDR2 is SYDVKM. V dropped 5 bases and J dropped 8; count of bases not matched to a gene: 12.

This clone turned up a few times. The chain links TRBV6-1 to TRBJ1-5; no firm D call. The CDR3 loop spans 13 amino acids. Germline loops: CDR1 MNHNS, CDR2 SASEGT. V was cut by 4 bases and J by 1 base, with 5 bases left in between. CDR3 bases: TGTGCCAGCAGTGCAGGAAGCAATCAGCCCCAGCATTTT. Residues: CASSAGSNQPQHF.

Here the CDR3 DNA reads TGTGCCAGCAGCAGACAGAAGAGCACTGAAGCTTTCTTT. It encodes CASSRQKSTEAFF. The chain links TRBV7-2 to TRBJ1-1; possibly TRBD1 for D (5 bases). V was cut by 5 bases and J by 4 bases, with 11 bases left in between. Germline V gene data show CDR1 as SGHTA and CDR2 as FQGNSA. The CDR3 runs 13 residues. The variable domain in full, completed from reference TRBV7-2 and TRBJ1-1, reads GAGVSQSPSNKVTEKGKDVELRCDPISGHTALYWYRQSLGQGLEFLIYFQGNSAPDKSGLPSDRFSAERTGGSVSTLTIQRTQQEDSAVYLCASSRQKSTEAFFGQGTRLTVV.

The chain combines TRBV11-3 with TRBJ2-7; 10 positions match TRBD2. The germline V gene encodes CDR1 SGHNT and CDR2 YENEEA. J was trimmed by 2 bases and V by 1 base; bases with no gene match: 2. This CDR3 comprises 15 residues. CDR3 loop: CASSLVAGGAYEQYF. Here the CDR3 DNA reads TGTGCCAGCAGCTTAGTAGCGGGAGGAGCCTACGAGCAGTACTTC.

J is TRBJ1-1 and V is TRBV9; 7 nucleotides align to TRBD1. There are 14 residues in the CDR3. Unmatched junction bases numbered 4, after V lost 3 bases and J lost 2 bases. Per the germline V gene, CDR1 is SGDLS and CDR2 is YYNGEE. The CDR3 is CASSERTGNTEAFF. The DNA for the CDR3 is TGTGCCAGCAGCGAGAGGACAGGAAACACTGAAGCTTTCTTT.

The rearrangement joins TRBV21-1 to TRBJ1-2; the DNA was not compared with TRBD1, the D call given in the table. TRBV21-1 is marked as a pseudogene. This CDR3 has 14 residues. CDR3 bases: TGTGCCAGCAGCCACAGGGGGCCCAACTATGGCTACACCTTC. This sequence encodes CASSHRGPNYGYTF.

This clone was observed a few times. The chain recombines TRBV19 with TRBJ1-5; D is possibly TRBD1 (5 bases). V was shortened by 7 bases and J by 3 bases, with 13 bases between the two germline ends. Germline V CDR1 and CDR2: LNHDA, SQIVND (reference sequence). The CDR3 consists of 14 residues. The DNA of the CDR3 is TGTGCCAGTAAAGGACAACCTCACAATCAGCCCCAGCATTTT. It translates to CASKGQPHNQPQHF. Drawing the rest from reference TRBV19 and TRBJ1-5, the complete variable domain is DGGITQSPKYLFRKEGQNVTLSCEQNLNHDAMYWYRQDPGQGLRLIYYSQIVNDFQKGDIAEGYSVSREKKESFPLTVTSAQKNPTAFYLCASKGQPHNQPQHFGDGTRLSIL.

This clone has only a few counts. This chain connects TRBV27 to TRBJ2-7; D is unresolved. The CDR3 spans 14 residues. The germline gives CDR1 MNHEY, CDR2 SMNVEV (reference sequence). Trimming removed 5 bases at V and 3 bases at J, with 14 bases between. CDR3 bases: TGTGCCAGCAGTCTGTCCTCATACGGCTACGAGCAGTACTTC. This encodes CASSLSSYGYEQYF.